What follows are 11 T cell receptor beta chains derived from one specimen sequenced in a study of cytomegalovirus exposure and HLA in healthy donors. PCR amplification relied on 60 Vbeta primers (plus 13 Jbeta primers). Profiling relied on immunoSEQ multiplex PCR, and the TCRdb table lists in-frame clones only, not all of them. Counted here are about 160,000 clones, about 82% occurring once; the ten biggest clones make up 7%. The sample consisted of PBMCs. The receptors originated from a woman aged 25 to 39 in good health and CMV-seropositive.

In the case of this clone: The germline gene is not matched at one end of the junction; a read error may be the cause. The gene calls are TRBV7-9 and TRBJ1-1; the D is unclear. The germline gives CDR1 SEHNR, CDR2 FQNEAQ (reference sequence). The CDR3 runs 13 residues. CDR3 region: CSSSLASSTEAFF. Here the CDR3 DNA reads TGTTCCAGCAGCTTAGCTAGCAGCACTGAAGCTTTCTTT.

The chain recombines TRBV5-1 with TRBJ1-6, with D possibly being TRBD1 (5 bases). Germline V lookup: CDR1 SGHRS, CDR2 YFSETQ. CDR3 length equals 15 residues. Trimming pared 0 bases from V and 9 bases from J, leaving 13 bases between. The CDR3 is CASSLVWSGGSPLHF. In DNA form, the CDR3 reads TGCGCCAGCAGCTTGGTTTGGTCCGGGGGTTCACCCCTCCACTTT.

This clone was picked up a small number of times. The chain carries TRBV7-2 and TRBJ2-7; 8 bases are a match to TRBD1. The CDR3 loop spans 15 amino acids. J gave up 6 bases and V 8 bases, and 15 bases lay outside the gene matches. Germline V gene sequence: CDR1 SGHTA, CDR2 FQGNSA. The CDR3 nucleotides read TGTGCCAGCCTAAGTCTGGACAGGGTATTCCCCGAGCAGTACTTC. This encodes CASLSLDRVFPEQYF.

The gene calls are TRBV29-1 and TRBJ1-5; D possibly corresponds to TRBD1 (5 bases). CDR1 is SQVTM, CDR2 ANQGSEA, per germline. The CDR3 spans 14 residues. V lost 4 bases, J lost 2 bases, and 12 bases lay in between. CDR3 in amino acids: CSVGGGEGNQPQHF. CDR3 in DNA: TGCAGCGTTGGTGGAGGGGAGGGCAATCAGCCCCAGCATTTT.

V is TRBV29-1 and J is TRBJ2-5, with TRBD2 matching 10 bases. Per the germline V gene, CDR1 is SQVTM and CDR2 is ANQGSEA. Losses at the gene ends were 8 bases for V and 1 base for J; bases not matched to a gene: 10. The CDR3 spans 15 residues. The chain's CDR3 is CSSTAASGGQETQYF. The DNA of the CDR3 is TGCAGCTCTACGGCGGCTAGCGGGGGCCAAGAGACCCAGTACTTC.

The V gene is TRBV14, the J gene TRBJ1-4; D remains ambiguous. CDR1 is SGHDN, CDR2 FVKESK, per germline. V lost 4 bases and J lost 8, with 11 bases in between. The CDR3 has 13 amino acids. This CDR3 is CASSRAGTEKLFF. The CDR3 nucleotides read TGTGCCAGCAGCCGTGCAGGAACCGAAAAACTGTTTTTT.

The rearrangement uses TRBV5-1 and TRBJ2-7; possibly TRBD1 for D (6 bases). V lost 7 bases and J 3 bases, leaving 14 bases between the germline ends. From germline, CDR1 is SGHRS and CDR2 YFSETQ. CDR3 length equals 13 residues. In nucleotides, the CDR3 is TGCGCCAGCGGATGGGACACCCGCTACGAGCAGTACTTC. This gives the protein CASGWDTRYEQYF.

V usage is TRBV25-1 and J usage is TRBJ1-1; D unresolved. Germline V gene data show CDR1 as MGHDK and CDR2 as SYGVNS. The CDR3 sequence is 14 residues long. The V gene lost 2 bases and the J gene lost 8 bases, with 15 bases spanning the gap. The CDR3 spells CASSEVYPAGEAFF. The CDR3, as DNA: TGTGCCAGCAGTGAAGTCTACCCGGCAGGAGAAGCTTTCTTT.

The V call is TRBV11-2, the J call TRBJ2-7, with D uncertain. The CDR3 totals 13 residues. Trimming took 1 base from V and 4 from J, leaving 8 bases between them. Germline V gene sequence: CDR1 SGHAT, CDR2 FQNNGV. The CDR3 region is CASSLGVSYEQYF. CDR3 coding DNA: TGTGCCAGCAGCTTAGGTGTATCGTACGAGCAGTACTTC.

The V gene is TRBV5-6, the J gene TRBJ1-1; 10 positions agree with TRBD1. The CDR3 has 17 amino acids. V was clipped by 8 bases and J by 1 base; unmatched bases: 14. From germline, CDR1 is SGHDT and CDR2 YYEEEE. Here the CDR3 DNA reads TGTGCCAGAACCAATTTGGACAGGGGGAAGGGGAACACTGAAGCTTTCTTT. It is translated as CARTNLDRGKGNTEAFF.

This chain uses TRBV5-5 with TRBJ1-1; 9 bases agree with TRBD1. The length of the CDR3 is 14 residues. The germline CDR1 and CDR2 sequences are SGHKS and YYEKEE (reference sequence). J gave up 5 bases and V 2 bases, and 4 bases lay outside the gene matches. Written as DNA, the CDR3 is TGTGCCAGCAGCTTTTACAGGGGGCGAACTGAAGCTTTCTTT. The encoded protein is CASSFYRGRTEAFF. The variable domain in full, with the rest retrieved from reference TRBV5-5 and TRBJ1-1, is DAGVTQSPTHLIKTRGQQVTLRCSPISGHKSVSWYQQVLGQGPQFIFQYYEKEERGRGNFPDRFSARQFPNYSSELNVNALLLGDSALYLCASSFYRGRTEAFFGQGTRLTVV.